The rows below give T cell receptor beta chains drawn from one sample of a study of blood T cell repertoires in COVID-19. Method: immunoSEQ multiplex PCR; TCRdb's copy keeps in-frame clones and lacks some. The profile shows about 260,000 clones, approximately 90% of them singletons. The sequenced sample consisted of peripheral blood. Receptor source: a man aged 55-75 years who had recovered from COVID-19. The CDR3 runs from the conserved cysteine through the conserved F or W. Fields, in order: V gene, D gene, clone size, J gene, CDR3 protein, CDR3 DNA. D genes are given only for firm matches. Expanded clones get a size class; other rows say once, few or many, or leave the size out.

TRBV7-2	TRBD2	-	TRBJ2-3	CASSLHGTSGLDTQYF	TGTGCCAGCAGCTTACATGGGACTAGCGGACTTGATACGCAGTATTTT
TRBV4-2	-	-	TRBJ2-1	CASSQHRAYNEQFF	TGTGCCAGCAGCCAGCACAGGGCATACAATGAGCAGTTCTTC
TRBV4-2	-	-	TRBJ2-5	CASSHADLKGDQYF	TGTGCCAGCAGCCACGCTGACTTGAAAGGGGACCAGTACTTC
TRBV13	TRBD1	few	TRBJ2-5	CAGGQGARGAQYF	TGTGCCGGGGGACAGGGTGCCAGGGGGGCCCAGTACTTC
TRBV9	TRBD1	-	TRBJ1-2	CASSPRQGEGDGYTF	TGTGCCAGCAGCCCCCGACAGGGTGAAGGGGATGGCTACACCTTC
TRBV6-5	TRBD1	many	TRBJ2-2	CASSPGTGFGELFF	TGTGCCAGCAGTCCCGGGACAGGGTTCGGGGAGCTGTTTTTT
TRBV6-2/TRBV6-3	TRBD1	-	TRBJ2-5	CASSPGTGGLHQETQYF	TGTGCCAGCAGTCCCGGGACAGGGGGACTCCACCAAGAGACCCAGTACTTC
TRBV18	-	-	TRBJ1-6	CASSPSEGVNSPLHF	TGTGCCAGCTCACCATCTGAGGGGGTGAATTCACCCCTCCACTTT
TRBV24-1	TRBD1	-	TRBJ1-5	CATSDPTGGGQPQHF	TGTGCCACCAGTGACCCGACAGGGGGCGGACAGCCCCAGCATTTT
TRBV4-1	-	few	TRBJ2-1	CASSQDLGTRGNEQFF	TGCGCCAGCAGCCAAGATCTTGGCACCCGGGGCAATGAGCAGTTCTTC
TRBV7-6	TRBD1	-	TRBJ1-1	CASSMTGMNTEAFF	TGTGCCAGCAGCATGACAGGGATGAACACTGAAGCTTTCTTT
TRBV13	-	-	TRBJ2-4	CASSLERDKGDIQYF	TGTGCCAGCAGCTTAGAGCGTGATAAGGGAGACATTCAGTACTTC
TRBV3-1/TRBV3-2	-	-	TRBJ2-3	CASSGRVSTDTQYF	TGTGCCAGCAGCGGGCGGGTTAGCACAGATACGCAGTATTTT
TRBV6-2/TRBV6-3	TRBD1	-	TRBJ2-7	CASSYPGGSYEQYF	TGTGCCAGCAGTTACCCAGGGGGCTCCTACGAGCAGTACTTC
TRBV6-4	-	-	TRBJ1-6	CASSDSQGNNFNSPLHF	TGTGCCAGCAGTGACTCCCAGGGCAATAATTTTAATTCACCCCTCCACTTT
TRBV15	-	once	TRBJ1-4	CATSRSAWAGSLSGTNEKLFF	TGTGCCACCAGCAGATCGGCCTGGGCAGGCTCCCTTAGTGGAACTAATGAAAAACTGTTTTTT
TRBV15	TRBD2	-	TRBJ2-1	CATSKPGGGRQFF	TGTGCCACCAGCAAACCCGGGGGGGGCCGCCAGTTCTTC
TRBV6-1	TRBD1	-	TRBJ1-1	CASSDRDRDTEAFF	TGTGCCAGCAGTGATCGGGACAGGGACACTGAAGCTTTCTTT
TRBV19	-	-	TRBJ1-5	CASSIHRDNQPQHF	TGTGCCAGTAGTATCCACAGGGACAATCAGCCCCAGCATTTT
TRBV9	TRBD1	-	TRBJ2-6	CASSLDRATGANVLTF	TGTGCCAGCAGCCTAGACAGGGCCACTGGGGCCAACGTCCTGACTTTC
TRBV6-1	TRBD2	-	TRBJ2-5	CASSDLSGGVPPRETQYF	TGTGCCAGCAGTGATCTAAGCGGGGGGGTTCCACCAAGAGAGACCCAGTACTTC
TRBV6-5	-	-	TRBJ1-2	CASRDQTGANYGYTF	TGTGCCAGCAGGGACCAGACAGGAGCGAACTATGGCTACACCTTC